Presented here are 4 T cell receptor beta chains from one specimen sequenced in a study of Graves' ophthalmopathy and Graves' hyperthyroidism. Researchers took RNA transcripts and amplified TCR beta CDR3 regions from them. HTBI primers were employed in first-round RT-PCR, then a second-round multiplex PCR followed. TCRdb reprocessed the multiplex PCR reads with MiXCR, giving one entry per CDR3 protein. The sample has around 670,000 distinct CDR3 sequences; around 40% are singletons. Input material: peripheral blood. All receptors come from an adult man with Graves' ophthalmopathy.

This clonotype was detected a few times. The rearrangement joins TRBV19 to TRBJ2-5, with D unclear. Germline CDR1 LNHDA, CDR2 SQIVND (reference sequence). The CDR3 is 14 residues long. V gave up 4 bases and J gave up 2 bases, with 11 bases separating them. The CDR3 is CASSTGPRQETQYF. CDR3 in DNA: TGTGCCAGTAGTACCGGGCCTAGACAAGAGACCCAGTACTTC.

This clonotype was seen more than once but under ten times. This chain links TRBV2 with TRBJ2-7; TRBD1 might be the D (5 bases). Trimming took 4 bases from V and 6 from J, leaving 13 bases between them. CDR1 is SNHLY and CDR2 is FYNNEI in the germline V gene. The CDR3 spans 13 residues. CDR3 loop: CASSVGQGGEQYF. CDR3 bases: TGTGCCAGCAGTGTGGGGCAGGGCGGCGAGCAGTACTTC.

This clonotype came up many times. The gene calls are TRBV10-3 and TRBJ1-3; D possibly corresponds to TRBD1 (6 bases). Deletions cut 3 bases from V and 5 bases from J, with 11 bases between. The CDR3 runs to 14 residues. Germline loops: CDR1 ENHRY, CDR2 SYGVKD. The CDR3 sequence: CAISDRGGRNTIYF. The CDR3 coding sequence is TGTGCCATCAGTGACAGGGGCGGGCGAAACACCATATATTTT.

The V gene is TRBV25-1, the J gene TRBJ2-2, with 9 bases matching TRBD2. The CDR3 covers 15 residues. Germline lookup yields CDR1 MGHDK and CDR2 SYGVNS. Trimming cost V 7 bases and J 7 bases; bases outside gene matches: 10. CDR3 sequence reads: CASIPGGRALGELFF. CDR3 nucleotide sequence: TGTGCCAGCATCCCGGGCGGGAGGGCCCTCGGGGAGCTGTTTTTT.